This TCR beta chain was observed in a study of CD4 T cells in relation to SARS-CoV-2 and coronaviruses. Assay used: immunoSEQ multiplex PCR; TCRdb lists only in-frame clones, some missing. The sample contains about 38,000 clones, roughly 90% of which appear only once. This clone was seen only once. Trimming stripped 1 base from V and 3 bases from J, with 12 bases between. CDR3 length equals 15 residues. The germline V gene has CDR1 GTSNPN and CDR2 SVGIG (reference sequence). The rearrangement joins TRBV30 to TRBJ1-4; no firm D call. This TCR was sampled from an adult with COVID-19. The sequenced sample consisted of memory CD4+ T cells from PBMCs. The CDR3 loop reads CAWSALYGANEKLFF. The DNA for the CDR3 is TGTGCCTGGAGTGCTCTCTATGGCGCTAATGAAAAACTGTTTTTT.